These 22 T cell receptor beta chains were all obtained from the same sample, sequenced in a study of T cells in localized non-small cell lung cancer. The repertoire was sequenced with immunoSEQ multiplex PCR; TCRdb's copy has only in-frame clones and lacks some. Among some 3,000 clones listed, less than 30% were seen once. The specimen comprised lung tumor tissue, sampled before any cancer treatment. These TCRs come from a male donor at least 60 years old with stage III lung adenocarcinoma.

V usage is TRBV28 and J usage is TRBJ1-5; no clear D. The V gene's germline CDR1 is MDHEN and CDR2 SYDVKM. The V end was cut by 2 bases, the J end by 5 bases, with 16 bases between. The CDR3 covers 16 residues. The CDR3 coding sequence is TGTGCCAGCAGTTTACTCAACAGTAAAGGCGATCAGCCCCAGCATTTT. Its protein product is CASSLLNSKGDQPQHF.

V is TRBV9 and J is TRBJ1-1; D perhaps matches TRBD1 (5 bases). Trimming cost V 2 bases and J 3 bases, with 8 bases left between them. The length of the CDR3 is 13 residues. Germline V gene data show CDR1 as SGDLS and CDR2 as YYNGEE. CDR3 DNA sequence: TGTGCCAGCAGCGTCACAGGCTACACTGAAGCTTTCTTT. This gives the protein CASSVTGYTEAFF. The full variable domain, rest sourced from reference TRBV9 and TRBJ1-1, is DSGVTQTPKHLITATGQRVTLRCSPRSGDLSVYWYQQSLDQGLQFLIQYYNGEERAKGNILERFSAQQFPDLHSELNLSSLELGDSALYFCASSVTGYTEAFFGQGTRLTVV.

The CDR3 sequence is CAWSFGPGTKNGYTF. CDR3 nucleotides: TGTGCCTGGAGTTTTGGTCCCGGGACAAAAAACGGCTACACCTTC. This chain links TRBV30 with TRBJ1-2, with a tentative D call TRBD1 (6 bases). Germline-derived CDR1 and CDR2 are GTSNPN and SVGIG (reference sequence). The V end lost 2 bases, the J end lost 8 bases, and 21 bases lay between the germline ends. This CDR3 comprises 15 residues.

This clone turned up a few times. The V call is TRBV6-8, the J call TRBJ1-2, with a tentative D call TRBD1 (5 bases). In germline, CDR1 is MNHGY, CDR2 SAAAGT. The V and J ends lost 5 bases and 5 bases respectively, with 12 bases between them. The CDR3 consists of 13 residues. The CDR3 DNA reads TGTGCCAGCAGTGTCTCGGGACCGTATGGCTACACCTTC. Protein: CASSVSGPYGYTF.

CDR3 region: CASSGQGITGELFF. CDR3 DNA: TGTGCCAGCAGCGGGCAGGGGATCACCGGGGAGCTGTTTTTT. J is TRBJ2-2 and V is TRBV14; maybe TRBD1 (6 bases). Germline loops: CDR1 SGHDN, CDR2 FVKESK. Deletions cut 5 bases from V and 4 bases from J, with 11 bases between. The CDR3 length is 14 residues.

The chain has TRBV11-3 and TRBJ2-1; D gene unclear. Germline V CDR1 and CDR2: SGHNT, YENEEA. V shed 6 bases and J shed 2 bases, with 14 bases lying between them. The CDR3 runs 15 residues. CDR3 sequence (DNA): TGTGCCAGCAGGCCCGGGCACCTCCCCTACAATGAGCAGTTCTTC. Encoded protein: CASRPGHLPYNEQFF. Filled out from reference TRBV11-3 and TRBJ2-1, the complete variable domain reads EAGVVQSPRYKIIEKKQPVAFWCNPISGHNTLYWYLQNLGQGPELLIRYENEEAVDDSQLPKDRFSAERLKGVDSTLKIQPAELGDSAVYLCASRPGHLPYNEQFFGPGTRLTVL.

The V gene is TRBV25-1, the J gene TRBJ2-7, with D perhaps being TRBD1 or TRBD2 (5 bases each). The germline V gene encodes CDR1 MGHDK and CDR2 SYGVNS. This CDR3 contains 14 residues. The ends were cut back, 1 base at V and 0 bases at J, with 7 bases in the middle. CDR3 protein: CASSELGDSYEQYF. The CDR3 bases are TGTGCCAGCAGTGAATTGGGGGACTCCTACGAGCAGTACTTC.

This chain connects TRBV9 to TRBJ2-7, with D perhaps TRBD1 (6 bases). The CDR3 covers 14 residues. The germline V gene has CDR1 SGDLS and CDR2 YYNGEE. V was trimmed by 0 bases and J by 3 bases, leaving 10 bases between them. DNA for the CDR3: TGTGCCAGCAGCGTAGAGGGCAGGGGCTACGAGCAGTACTTC. It encodes CASSVEGRGYEQYF.

The rearrangement uses TRBV18 and TRBJ2-5; D may be TRBD2 (5 bases). The CDR3 sequence is 13 residues long. With 5 bases removed from V and 5 bases from J, the gap between germline ends came to 12 bases. CDR1 is KGHSH, CDR2 LQKENI, per germline. The CDR3, as DNA: TGTGCCAGCTCATTTCGCCGAGGGGAGACCCAGTACTTC. Translation gives CASSFRRGETQYF.

The gene calls are TRBV6-8 and TRBJ1-3; D uncertain. The CDR3 loop spans 12 amino acids. Germline V lookup: CDR1 MNHGY, CDR2 SAAAGT. Trimming stripped 5 bases from V and 5 bases from J, with 7 bases between. CDR3 residues: CASSLQRNTIYF. As DNA, the CDR3 is TGTGCCAGCAGTCTTCAACGAAACACCATATATTTT.

This clone was seen a handful of times. The CDR3 region is CASSLSKAGYYEQYF. The CDR3 bases are TGTGCCAGTAGTCTTTCCAAGGCAGGGTACTACGAGCAGTACTTC. The rearrangement joins TRBV19 to TRBJ2-7, with D possibly matching TRBD1 (5 bases). The germline CDR1 and CDR2 sequences are LNHDA and SQIVND (reference sequence). The CDR3 runs 15 residues. Trimming pared 5 bases from V and 3 bases from J, leaving 17 bases between.

The CDR3 sequence: CASSQGGRYNEQFF. For the CDR3, the DNA is TGCGCCAGCAGCCAAGGGGGACGTTACAATGAGCAGTTCTTC. The chain uses TRBV4-1 and TRBJ2-1, with D possibly being TRBD1 or TRBD2 (5 bases each). The germline gives CDR1 MGHRA, CDR2 YSYEKL. Trimming removed 1 base from V and 4 bases from J, with 8 bases in between. The CDR3 is 14 amino acids.

This clone was detected only a few times. The rearrangement joins TRBV6-8 to TRBJ1-1; 7 nucleotides line up with TRBD1. The CDR3 sequence is 14 residues long. With V trimmed by 6 bases and J by 1 base, 5 bases remained unmatched. Germline V gene data show CDR1 as MNHGY and CDR2 as SAAAGT. The CDR3 DNA follows: TGTGCCAGCAGGGCAAACAGGGGGAACACTGAAGCTTTCTTT. This codes for CASRANRGNTEAFF.

This clone is categorized as medium-sized. The chain joins TRBV11-3 to TRBJ1-2; 9 bases agree with TRBD1. Germline V gives CDR1 SGHNT, CDR2 YENEEA. This CDR3 has 19 amino acids. The V segment lost 2 bases and the J segment 3 bases; nucleotides outside the gene matches: 16. CDR3 residues: CASSLFTGGFIQPHYGYTF. The CDR3 nucleotides read TGTGCCAGCAGCTTATTCACAGGGGGCTTTATCCAACCCCACTATGGCTACACCTTC.

The chain joins TRBV9 to TRBJ1-1; TRBD1 matches 7 bases. The V gene's germline CDR1 is SGDLS and CDR2 YYNGEE. CDR3 length: 12 amino acids. The J segment lost 3 bases and the V segment lost 7 bases, leaving 3 bases of the junction unmatched. This CDR3 is CASGGTDTEAFF. CDR3 coding DNA: TGTGCCAGCGGGGGGACAGACACTGAAGCTTTCTTT.

This clone was detected only a few times. The chain combines TRBV11-3 with TRBJ2-7; the D is unclear. The CDR3 runs 15 residues. CDR1 SGHNT and CDR2 YENEEA come from the germline V gene. Trimming removed 1 base from V and 3 bases from J, with 13 bases in between. CDR3 sequence reads: CASSLVGSAGYEQYF. The CDR3 nucleotides are TGTGCCAGCAGCTTAGTCGGTTCGGCAGGCTACGAGCAGTACTTC.

This clone was seen a few times. This chain uses TRBV28 with TRBJ1-4, with 8 bases matching TRBD1. The CDR3 runs 17 residues. V dropped 0 bases and J dropped 6; count of bases not matched to a gene: 9. The germline gives CDR1 MDHEN, CDR2 SYDVKM. The CDR3 sequence: CASSLWGQVNPDEKLFF. CDR3 sequence (DNA): TGTGCCAGCAGTTTATGGGGACAGGTCAACCCGGATGAAAAACTGTTTTTT.

This clone was recorded a few times. The rearrangement links TRBV14 to TRBJ1-4; no reliable D call. Germline loops: CDR1 SGHDN, CDR2 FVKESK. Trimming shortened V by 3 bases and J by 13 bases, and 12 bases separated the two germline ends. The CDR3 sequence is 12 residues long. CDR3 region: CASSQSGWGLFF. The CDR3, as DNA: TGTGCCAGCAGCCAGTCGGGCTGGGGACTGTTTTTT.

V and J are TRBV15 and TRBJ2-2, with 7 bases matching TRBD1. The CDR3 runs 15 residues. Germline loops: CDR1 LNHNV, CDR2 YYDKDF (reference sequence). After removal of 0 bases from V and 4 bases from J, the junction contained 2 bases not matched to a gene. DNA of the CDR3: TGTGCCACCAGCAGAGAACAGGGGCTCACCGGGGAGCTGTTTTTT. This translates into CATSREQGLTGELFF.

This clone was found a few times. J is TRBJ2-3 and V is TRBV9, with 9 bases fitting TRBD2. Germline lookup yields CDR1 SGDLS and CDR2 YYNGEE. The CDR3 extends over 13 amino acids. J lost 5 bases, V lost 8 bases, and 6 bases had no gene match. The CDR3 loop reads CASGTSMVDTQYF. In DNA, the CDR3 is TGTGCCAGTGGGACTAGCATGGTAGATACGCAGTATTTT.

Sample share makes this clone medium-sized. The rearrangement uses TRBV11-3 and TRBJ2-3; 10 bases line up with TRBD2. Losses at the gene ends were 3 bases for V and 1 base for J; bases not matched to a gene: 10. The CDR3 length is 18 residues. Germline loops: CDR1 SGHNT, CDR2 YENEEA. DNA of the CDR3: TGTGCCAGCAGCTTGGTAGGTAGCGGGGGGTCTGGCACAGATACGCAGTATTTT. This gives the protein CASSLVGSGGSGTDTQYF.

This clone has only a few counts. The chain recombines TRBV19 with TRBJ2-5; D may be TRBD1 (5 bases). V shed 5 bases and J shed 2 bases, with 9 bases lying between them. Germline-derived CDR1 and CDR2 are LNHDA and SQIVND (reference sequence). This CDR3 has 13 residues. The CDR3 spells CASSWTIQETQYF. The CDR3 nucleotides read TGTGCCAGTAGTTGGACAATTCAAGAGACCCAGTACTTC.